This TCR beta chain was sequenced in a study of blood T cell repertoires in COVID-19. Overall study context: T cells, B-cell-depleted T cells, or PBMCs supplied cDNA or gDNA.

Methods used by the authors: Reference gene primer amplification yielded estimated nucleated cell counts. The assay was immunoSEQ multiplex PCR, and TCRdb's table has in-frame clones only and misses some. The V and J calls and clone size come from that table; D and trimming were worked out from the DNA. The sample contains some 49,000 clones, 65% to 90% of which appear only once. Per germline, CDR1 SNHLY and CDR2 FYNNEI. With 6 bases clipped from V and 9 bases from J, the junction kept 7 bases outside the gene matches. The CDR3 totals 13 residues. What was sequenced was peripheral blood. The chain joins TRBV2 to TRBJ2-1; 8 bases map to TRBD1. The receptor was isolated from a woman aged 55-69 years with acute or convalescent COVID-19. In DNA, the CDR3 is TGTGCCAGCAGGAAGACCACAGGGGGTGAGCAGTTCTTC. Translated: CASRKTTGGEQFF.